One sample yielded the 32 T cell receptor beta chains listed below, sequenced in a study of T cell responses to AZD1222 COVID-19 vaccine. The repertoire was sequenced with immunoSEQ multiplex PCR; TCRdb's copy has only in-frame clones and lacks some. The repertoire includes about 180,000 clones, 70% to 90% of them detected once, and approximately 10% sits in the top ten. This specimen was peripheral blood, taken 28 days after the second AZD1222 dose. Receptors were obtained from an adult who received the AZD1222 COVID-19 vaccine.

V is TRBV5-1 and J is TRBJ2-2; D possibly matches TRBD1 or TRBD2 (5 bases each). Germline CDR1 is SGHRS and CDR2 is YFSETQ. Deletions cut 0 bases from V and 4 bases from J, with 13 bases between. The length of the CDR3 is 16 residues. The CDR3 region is CASSLVSGTSTGELFF. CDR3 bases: TGCGCCAGCAGCTTGGTCTCGGGGACCTCCACCGGGGAGCTGTTTTTT.

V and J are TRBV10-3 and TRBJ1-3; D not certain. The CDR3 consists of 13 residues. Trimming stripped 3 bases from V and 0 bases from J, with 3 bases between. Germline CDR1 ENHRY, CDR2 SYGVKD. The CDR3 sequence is CAISDASGNTIYF. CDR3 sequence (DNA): TGTGCCATCAGTGACGCCTCTGGAAACACCATATATTTT.

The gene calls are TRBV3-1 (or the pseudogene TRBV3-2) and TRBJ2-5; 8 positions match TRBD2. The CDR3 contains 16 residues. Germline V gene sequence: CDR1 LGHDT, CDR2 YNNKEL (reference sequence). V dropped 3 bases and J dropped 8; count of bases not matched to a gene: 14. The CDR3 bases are TGTGCCAGCAGCCAGGCTAGCGGGCCCGATTCGGGTACCCAGTACTTC. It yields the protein CASSQASGPDSGTQYF.

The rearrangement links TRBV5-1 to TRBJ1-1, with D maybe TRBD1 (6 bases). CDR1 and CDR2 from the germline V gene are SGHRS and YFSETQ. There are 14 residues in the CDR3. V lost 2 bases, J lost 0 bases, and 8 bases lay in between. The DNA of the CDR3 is TGCGCCAGCAGCTTCGGGACACTGAACACTGAAGCTTTCTTT. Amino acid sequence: CASSFGTLNTEAFF.

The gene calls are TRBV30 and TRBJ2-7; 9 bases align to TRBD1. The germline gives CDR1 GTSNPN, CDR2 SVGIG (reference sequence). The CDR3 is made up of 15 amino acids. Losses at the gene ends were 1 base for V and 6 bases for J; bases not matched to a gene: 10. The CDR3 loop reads CAWSGVRTGEGEQYF. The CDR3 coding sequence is TGTGCCTGGAGTGGGGTAAGGACAGGGGAAGGCGAGCAGTACTTC.

DNA of the CDR3: TGCGCCAGCAGTGAGTCTAGCCCCGGGAGGGAATACGAGCAGTACTTC. Amino acid sequence: CASSESSPGREYEQYF. J is TRBJ2-7 and V is TRBV10-1; 8 nucleotides match TRBD2. CDR3 length: 16 amino acids. CDR1 WNHNN and CDR2 SYGVQD come from the germline V gene (reference sequence). V trimming: 0 bases; J trimming: 4 bases; junction bases outside the gene matches: 8.

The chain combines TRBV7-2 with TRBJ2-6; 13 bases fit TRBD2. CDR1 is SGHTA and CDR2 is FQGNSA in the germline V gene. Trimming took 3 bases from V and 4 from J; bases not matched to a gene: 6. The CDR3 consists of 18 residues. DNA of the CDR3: TGTGCCAGCAGCTTTCATGGACTAGCGGGGGTAGGGGCCAACGTCCTGACTTTC. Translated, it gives CASSFHGLAGVGANVLTF.

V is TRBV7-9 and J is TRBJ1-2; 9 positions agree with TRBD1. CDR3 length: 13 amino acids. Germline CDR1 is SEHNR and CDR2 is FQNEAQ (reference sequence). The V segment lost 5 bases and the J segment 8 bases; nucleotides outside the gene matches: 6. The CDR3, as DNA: TGTGCCAGCAGCCCCGGGACAGGGCGGGGCTACACCTTC. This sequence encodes CASSPGTGRGYTF.

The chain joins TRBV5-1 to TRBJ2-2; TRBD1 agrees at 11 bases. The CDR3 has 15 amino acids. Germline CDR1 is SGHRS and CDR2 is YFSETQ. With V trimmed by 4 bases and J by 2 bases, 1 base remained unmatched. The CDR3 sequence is CASSRTGGNTGELFF. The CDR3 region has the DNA TGCGCCAGCAGCCGGACAGGGGGCAACACCGGGGAGCTGTTTTTT. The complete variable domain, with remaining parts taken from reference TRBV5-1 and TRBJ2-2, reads KAGVTQTPRYLIKTRGQQVTLSCSPISGHRSVSWYQQTPGQGLQFLFEYFSETQRNKGNFPGRFSGRQFSNSRSEMNVSTLELGDSALYLCASSRTGGNTGELFFGEGSRLTVL.

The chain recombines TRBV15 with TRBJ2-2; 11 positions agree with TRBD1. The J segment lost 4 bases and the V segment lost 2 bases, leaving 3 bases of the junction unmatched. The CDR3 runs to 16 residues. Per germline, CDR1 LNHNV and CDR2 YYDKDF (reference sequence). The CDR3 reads CATSRPDRGRTGELFF. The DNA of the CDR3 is TGTGCCACCAGCAGACCGGACAGGGGGCGCACCGGGGAGCTGTTTTTT.

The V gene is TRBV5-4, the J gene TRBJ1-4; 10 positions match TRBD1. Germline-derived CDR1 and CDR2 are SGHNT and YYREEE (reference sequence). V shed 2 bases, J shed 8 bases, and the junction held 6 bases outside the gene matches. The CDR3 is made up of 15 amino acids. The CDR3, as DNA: TGTGCCAGCAGCTTTAACCGGGACAGGGGAGAAAAACTGTTTTTT. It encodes CASSFNRDRGEKLFF.

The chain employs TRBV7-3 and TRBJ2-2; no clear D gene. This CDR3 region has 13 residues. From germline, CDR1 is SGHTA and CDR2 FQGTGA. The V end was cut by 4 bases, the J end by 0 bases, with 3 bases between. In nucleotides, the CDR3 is TGTGCCAGCAGCTCTTCGAACACCGGGGAGCTGTTTTTT. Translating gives CASSSSNTGELFF.

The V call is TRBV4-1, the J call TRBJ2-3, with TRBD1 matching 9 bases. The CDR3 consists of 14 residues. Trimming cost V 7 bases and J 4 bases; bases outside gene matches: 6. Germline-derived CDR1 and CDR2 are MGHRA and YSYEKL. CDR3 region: CASNSGQGSDTQYF. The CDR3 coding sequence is TGCGCCAGCAATTCGGGACAGGGATCAGATACGCAGTATTTT.

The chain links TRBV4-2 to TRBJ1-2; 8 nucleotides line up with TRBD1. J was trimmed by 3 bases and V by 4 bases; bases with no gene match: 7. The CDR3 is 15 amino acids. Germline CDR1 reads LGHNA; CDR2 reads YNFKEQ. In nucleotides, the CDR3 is TGTGCCAGCAGCCCACTGACAGGGGAGCACTATGGCTACACCTTC. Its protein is CASSPLTGEHYGYTF.

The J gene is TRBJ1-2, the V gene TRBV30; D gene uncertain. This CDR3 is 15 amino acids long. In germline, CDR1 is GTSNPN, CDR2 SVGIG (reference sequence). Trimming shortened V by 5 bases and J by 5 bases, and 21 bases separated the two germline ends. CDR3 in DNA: TGTGCCTGGGCCGATTCCCAGTTGGGATCATATGGCTACACCTTC. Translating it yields CAWADSQLGSYGYTF. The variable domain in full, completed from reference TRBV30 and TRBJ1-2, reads SQTIHQWPATLVQPVGSPLSLECTVEGTSNPNLYWYRQAAGRGLQLLFYSVGIGQISSEVPQNLSASRPQDRQFILSSKKLLLSDSGFYLCAWADSQLGSYGYTFGSGTRLTVV.

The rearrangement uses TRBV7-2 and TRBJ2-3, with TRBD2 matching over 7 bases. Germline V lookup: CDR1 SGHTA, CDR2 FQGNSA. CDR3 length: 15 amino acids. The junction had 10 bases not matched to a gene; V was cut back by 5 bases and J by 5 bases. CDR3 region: CASSPAPGGEDTQYF. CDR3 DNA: TGTGCCAGCAGCCCCGCCCCGGGGGGAGAAGATACGCAGTATTTT. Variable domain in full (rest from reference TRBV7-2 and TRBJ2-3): GAGVSQSPSNKVTEKGKDVELRCDPISGHTALYWYRQSLGQGLEFLIYFQGNSAPDKSGLPSDRFSAERTGGSVSTLTIQRTQQEDSAVYLCASSPAPGGEDTQYFGPGTRLTVL.

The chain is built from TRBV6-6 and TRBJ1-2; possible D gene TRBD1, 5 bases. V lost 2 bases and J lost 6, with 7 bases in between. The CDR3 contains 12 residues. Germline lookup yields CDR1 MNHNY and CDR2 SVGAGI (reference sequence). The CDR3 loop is CASSYTGDGYTF. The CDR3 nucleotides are TGTGCCAGCAGTTACACGGGGGATGGCTACACCTTC.

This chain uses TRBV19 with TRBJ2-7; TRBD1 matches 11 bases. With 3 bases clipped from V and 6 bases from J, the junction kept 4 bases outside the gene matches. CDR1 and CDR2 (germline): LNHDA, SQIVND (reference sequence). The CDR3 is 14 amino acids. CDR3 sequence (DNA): TGTGCCAGTAGTATTGGGACAGGGGGGGGCGAGCAGTACTTC. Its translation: CASSIGTGGGEQYF.

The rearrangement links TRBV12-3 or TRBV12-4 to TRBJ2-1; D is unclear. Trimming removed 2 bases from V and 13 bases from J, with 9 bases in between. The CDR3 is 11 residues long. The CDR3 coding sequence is TGTGCCAGCAGTTTAAAAGGGCCCCAGTTCTTC. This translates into CASSLKGPQFF.

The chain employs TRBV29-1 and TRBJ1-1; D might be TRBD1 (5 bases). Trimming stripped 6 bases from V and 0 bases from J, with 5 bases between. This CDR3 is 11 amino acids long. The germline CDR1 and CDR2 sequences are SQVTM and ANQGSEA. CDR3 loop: CSVGVNTEAFF. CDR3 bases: TGCAGCGTAGGGGTGAACACTGAAGCTTTCTTT.

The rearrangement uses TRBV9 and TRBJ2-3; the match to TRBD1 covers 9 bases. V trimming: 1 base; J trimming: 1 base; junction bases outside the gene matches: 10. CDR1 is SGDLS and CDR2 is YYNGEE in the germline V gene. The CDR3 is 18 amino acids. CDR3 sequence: CASSVSPGTGTRTDTQYF. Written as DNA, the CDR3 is TGTGCCAGCAGCGTATCCCCTGGGACAGGGACACGCACAGATACGCAGTATTTT.

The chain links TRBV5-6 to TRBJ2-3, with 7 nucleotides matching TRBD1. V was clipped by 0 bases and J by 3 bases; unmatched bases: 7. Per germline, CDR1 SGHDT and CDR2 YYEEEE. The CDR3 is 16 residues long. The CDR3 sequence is CASSLGRDRATDTQYF. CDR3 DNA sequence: TGTGCCAGCAGCTTGGGACGAGACAGGGCTACAGATACGCAGTATTTT.

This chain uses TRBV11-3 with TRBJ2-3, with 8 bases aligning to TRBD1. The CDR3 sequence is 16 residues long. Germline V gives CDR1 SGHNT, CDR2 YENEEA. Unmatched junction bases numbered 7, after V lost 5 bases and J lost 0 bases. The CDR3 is CASSGNRGSSTDTQYF. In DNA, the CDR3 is TGTGCCAGCAGCGGAAACAGGGGGTCTAGCACAGATACGCAGTATTTT. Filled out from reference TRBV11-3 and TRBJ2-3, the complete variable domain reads EAGVVQSPRYKIIEKKQPVAFWCNPISGHNTLYWYLQNLGQGPELLIRYENEEAVDDSQLPKDRFSAERLKGVDSTLKIQPAELGDSAVYLCASSGNRGSSTDTQYFGPGTRLTVL.

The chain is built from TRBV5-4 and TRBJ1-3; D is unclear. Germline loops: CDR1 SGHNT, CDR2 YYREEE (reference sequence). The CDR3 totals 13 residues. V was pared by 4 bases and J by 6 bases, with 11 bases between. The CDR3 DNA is TGTGCCAGCAGCAACAAGGGCGAAAACACCATATATTTT. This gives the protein CASSNKGENTIYF.

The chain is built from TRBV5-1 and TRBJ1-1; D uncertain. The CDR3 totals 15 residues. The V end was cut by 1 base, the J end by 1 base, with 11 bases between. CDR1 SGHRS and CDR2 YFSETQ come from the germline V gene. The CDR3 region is CASSLSSEPNTEAFF. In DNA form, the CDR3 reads TGCGCCAGCAGCTTGTCGTCGGAGCCGAACACTGAAGCTTTCTTT.

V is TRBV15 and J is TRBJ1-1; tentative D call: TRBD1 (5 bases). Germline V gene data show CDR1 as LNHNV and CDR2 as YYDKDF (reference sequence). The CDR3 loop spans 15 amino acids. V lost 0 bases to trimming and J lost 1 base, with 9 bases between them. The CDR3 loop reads CATSRDPGRNTEAFF. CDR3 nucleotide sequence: TGTGCCACCAGCAGAGATCCAGGGAGGAACACTGAAGCTTTCTTT.

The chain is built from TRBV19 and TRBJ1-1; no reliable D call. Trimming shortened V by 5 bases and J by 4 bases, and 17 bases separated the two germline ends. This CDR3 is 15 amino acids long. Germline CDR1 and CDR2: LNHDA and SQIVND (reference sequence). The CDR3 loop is CASSGWGGLGTEAFF. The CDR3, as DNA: TGTGCCAGTAGTGGCTGGGGTGGGTTGGGCACTGAAGCTTTCTTT.

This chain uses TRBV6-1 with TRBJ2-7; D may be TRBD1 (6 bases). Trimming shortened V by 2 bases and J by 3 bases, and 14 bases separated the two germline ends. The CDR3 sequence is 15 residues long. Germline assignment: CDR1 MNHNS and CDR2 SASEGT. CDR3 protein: CASSESVGAIYEQYF. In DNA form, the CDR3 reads TGTGCCAGCAGTGAAAGTGTGGGGGCGATCTACGAGCAGTACTTC.

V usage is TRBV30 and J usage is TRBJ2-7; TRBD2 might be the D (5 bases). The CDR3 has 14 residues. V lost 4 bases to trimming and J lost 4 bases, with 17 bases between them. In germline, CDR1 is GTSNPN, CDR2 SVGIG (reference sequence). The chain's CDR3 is CAWNPTGIGYEQYF. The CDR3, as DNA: TGTGCCTGGAATCCCACGGGGATAGGGTACGAGCAGTACTTC.

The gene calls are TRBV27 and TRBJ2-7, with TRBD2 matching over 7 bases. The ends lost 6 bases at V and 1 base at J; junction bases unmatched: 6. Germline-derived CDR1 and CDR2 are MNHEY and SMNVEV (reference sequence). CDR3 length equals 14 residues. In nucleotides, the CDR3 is TGTGCCAGCAGGCTAGCGGTCGAATCCTACGAGCAGTACTTC. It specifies CASRLAVESYEQYF.

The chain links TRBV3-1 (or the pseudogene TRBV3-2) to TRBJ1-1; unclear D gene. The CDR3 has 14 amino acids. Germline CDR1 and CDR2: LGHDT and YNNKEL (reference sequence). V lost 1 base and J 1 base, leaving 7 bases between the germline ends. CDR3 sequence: CASSQVVGNTEAFF. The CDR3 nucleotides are TGTGCCAGCAGCCAAGTTGTGGGGAACACTGAAGCTTTCTTT.

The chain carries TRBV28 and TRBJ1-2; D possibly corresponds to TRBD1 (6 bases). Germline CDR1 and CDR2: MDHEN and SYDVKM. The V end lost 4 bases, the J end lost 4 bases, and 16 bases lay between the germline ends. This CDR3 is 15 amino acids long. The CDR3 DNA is TGTGCCAGCAGTTCCCTGGGCCAGGGGACCTATGGCTACACCTTC. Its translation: CASSSLGQGTYGYTF.